One and the same sample provided the 13 T cell receptor beta chains below, sequenced in a study of blood T cells in healthy people across ages. A sample-barcoded 5' primer and a J-beta primer mix were used in a second PCR of about 7 to 12 cycles. TCRdb fed the 5' RACE reads into MiXCR, producing one record per CDR3 protein. The sample has some 1.7 million distinct CDR3 sequences, 28% seen once. Sequencing used blood. These receptors were obtained from a woman aged 25 to 39 in good health.

The chain is built from TRBV2 and TRBJ2-3; TRBD2 aligns across 7 bases. CDR1 and CDR2 from the germline V gene are SNHLY and FYNNEI. With V trimmed by 6 bases and J by 0 bases, 9 bases remained unmatched. The CDR3 is 16 residues long. CDR3 sequence reads: CASSGSLAVSTDTQYF. Written as DNA, the CDR3 is TGTGCCAGCAGCGGTTCTCTAGCGGTCAGCACAGATACGCAGTATTTT.

This clonotype has more than one count but fewer than ten. The V and J genes are TRBV5-5 and TRBJ1-1; TRBD1 might be the D (5 bases). CDR1 SGHKS and CDR2 YYEKEE come from the germline V gene (reference sequence). The CDR3 has 15 amino acids. The V gene lost 5 bases and the J gene lost 1 base, with 15 bases spanning the gap. CDR3 in DNA: TGTGCCAGCAGTACCCAGCAGGGACGGAACACTGAAGCTTTCTTT. It yields the protein CASSTQQGRNTEAFF.

V gene TRBV29-1 combines with J gene TRBJ2-4, with D unclear. Trimming took 4 bases from V and 13 from J, leaving 23 bases between them. The CDR3 is 14 amino acids. Germline CDR1 and CDR2: SQVTM and ANQGSEA. The CDR3 bases are TGCAGCGTTGCCCCTCAATTATCGGATGTAAAGCAGTACTTC. This encodes CSVAPQLSDVKQYF.

Many counts were recorded for this clonotype. The chain combines TRBV7-3 with TRBJ2-1; 8 bases match TRBD1. Germline V gene data show CDR1 as SGHTA and CDR2 as FQGTGA. V was clipped by 5 bases and J by 6 bases; unmatched bases: 6. This CDR3 is 14 amino acids long. This chain's CDR3 is CASSGDRWSNEQFF. DNA of the CDR3: TGTGCCAGCAGCGGGGACAGGTGGAGCAATGAGCAGTTCTTC.

Only a few counts were recorded for this clonotype. This chain joins TRBV20-1 and TRBJ1-1, with D perhaps TRBD1 (5 bases). The CDR3 has 14 residues. With 3 bases removed from V and 0 bases from J, the gap between germline ends came to 11 bases. Germline V gives CDR1 DFQATT, CDR2 SNEGSKA (reference sequence). The CDR3 region has the DNA TGCAGTGCTAGTTGGGGCCCCTTGAACACTGAAGCTTTCTTT. This codes for CSASWGPLNTEAFF.

The J gene is TRBJ1-3, the V gene TRBV4-3; 9 positions agree with TRBD1. Germline CDR1 reads LGHNA; CDR2 reads YSLEER. The CDR3 loop spans 15 amino acids. V was clipped by 4 bases and J by 2 bases; unmatched bases: 3. The CDR3 region is CASSRDRVAGNTIYF. CDR3 DNA sequence: TGCGCCAGCAGCCGGGACAGGGTAGCTGGAAACACCATATATTTT.

The chain links TRBV5-1 to TRBJ2-5, with D tentatively TRBD1 (5 bases). The CDR3 is 14 amino acids. V shed 0 bases and J shed 11 bases, with 17 bases lying between them. The germline gives CDR1 SGHRS, CDR2 YFSETQ. This CDR3 reads CASSLGGSAYGQYF. CDR3 nucleotides: TGCGCCAGCAGCTTGGGGGGCAGTGCCTACGGGCAGTACTTC. Full variable domain (rest looked up from reference TRBV5-1 and TRBJ2-5): KAGVTQTPRYLIKTRGQQVTLSCSPISGHRSVSWYQQTPGQGLQFLFEYFSETQRNKGNFPGRFSGRQFSNSRSEMNVSTLELGDSALYLCASSLGGSAYGQYFGPGTRLLVL.

The chain joins TRBV7-6 to TRBJ2-7; 8 positions agree with TRBD2. Per the germline V gene, CDR1 is SGHVS and CDR2 is FNYEAQ. The CDR3 is 15 amino acids. J lost 3 bases, V lost 4 bases, and 8 bases had no gene match. CDR3 amino acids: CASSSGRGAIYEQYF. The CDR3 nucleotides are TGTGCCAGCAGCTCCGGGCGGGGGGCGATCTACGAGCAGTACTTC.

Many counts were recorded for this clonotype. The chain links TRBV15 to TRBJ2-7; 7 nucleotides agree with TRBD2. The CDR3 has 14 amino acids. Germline CDR1 LNHNV, CDR2 YYDKDF (reference sequence). Unmatched junction bases numbered 9, after V lost 3 bases and J lost 7 bases. The CDR3 loop is CATSRGGTSLEQYF. In nucleotides, the CDR3 is TGTGCCACCAGCAGGGGAGGGACTTCCTTAGAGCAGTACTTC. Supplemented by reference TRBV15 and TRBJ2-7, the full variable domain reads DAMVIQNPRYQVTQFGKPVTLSCSQTLNHNVMYWYQQKSSQAPKLLFHYYDKDFNNEADTPDNFQSRRPNTSFCFLDIRSPGLGDTAMYLCATSRGGTSLEQYFGPGTRLTVT.

The rearrangement uses TRBV7-6 and TRBJ2-7; a possible D gene is TRBD1 (5 bases). From germline, CDR1 is SGHVS and CDR2 FNYEAQ. The CDR3 totals 13 residues. V shed 2 bases and J shed 6 bases, with 11 bases lying between them. As DNA, the CDR3 is TGTGCCAGCAGCTTAATCTGGGGCAGCGAGCAGTACTTC. This codes for CASSLIWGSEQYF.

In DNA form, the CDR3 reads TGCAGTGCTAGCCATGACTATGGCTACACCTTC. Its translation: CSASHDYGYTF. V and J are TRBV20-1 and TRBJ1-2; D unclear. The CDR3 covers 11 residues. The germline gives CDR1 DFQATT, CDR2 SNEGSKA (reference sequence). Trimming removed 3 bases from V and 3 bases from J, with 5 bases in between.

The chain is built from TRBV5-1 and TRBJ1-2; the D gene is possibly TRBD1 (5 bases). The CDR3 covers 14 residues. V was clipped by 4 bases and J by 6 bases, with 16 bases between them. Germline loops: CDR1 SGHRS, CDR2 YFSETQ. The CDR3 DNA is TGCGCCAGCAGCCCCGACGGGGGGGGAAATGGCTACACCTTC. Protein product: CASSPDGGGNGYTF.

In this sample, this clonotype turned up a few times. The chain employs TRBV20-1 and TRBJ1-2, with 8 nucleotides matching TRBD1. J lost 7 bases, V lost 6 bases, and 7 bases had no gene match. Germline lookup yields CDR1 DFQATT and CDR2 SNEGSKA (reference sequence). The CDR3 runs to 12 residues. This CDR3 is CSAPTGQAGYTF. DNA for the CDR3: TGCAGTGCCCCTACGGGACAGGCTGGCTACACCTTC.